The 23 T cell receptor beta chains below all came from one sample that was sequenced in a study of CD8 T cells in Susac syndrome. Random hexamers were used to reverse transcribe an amount of roughly 0.45 to 1 ug RNA. TCRdb used MiXCR to reprocess the immunoSEQ multiplex PCR reads, holding one entry per CDR3 protein. The sample holds 150,000 or so distinct CDR3 sequences, approximately 95% seen once. The sequenced sample consisted of CD4+ T cells from PBMCs. The receptor source for this set is a human donor with Susac syndrome.

The chain links TRBV20-1 to TRBJ2-5; 9 bases fit TRBD2. Germline loops: CDR1 DFQATT, CDR2 SNEGSKA (reference sequence). CDR3 length: 15 residues. Trimming took 5 bases from V and 1 from J; bases not matched to a gene: 8. The CDR3 sequence is CSARPLTSGQETQYF. CDR3 in DNA: TGCAGTGCTCGGCCCTTGACTAGCGGCCAAGAGACCCAGTACTTC.

The chain joins TRBV2 to TRBJ2-7, with a tentative D call TRBD2 (6 bases). Trimming took off 7 bases at V and 3 bases at J, with 10 bases between the two ends. The CDR3 spans 12 residues. CDR1 is SNHLY, CDR2 FYNNEI, per germline. CDR3 DNA: TGTGCCAGCAACGGGGAGGTCTACGAGCAGTACTTC. Amino acid sequence: CASNGEVYEQYF.

V usage is TRBV7-2 and J usage is TRBJ2-1; 7 bases match TRBD1. The CDR3 extends over 15 amino acids. In germline, CDR1 is SGHTA, CDR2 FQGNSA. Unmatched junction bases numbered 6, after V lost 1 base and J lost 6 bases. CDR3 DNA: TGTGCCAGCAGCTTAGTAACAGGGGTGGGCAATGAGCAGTTCTTC. It encodes CASSLVTGVGNEQFF.

This clonotype was picked up one time. The chain couples TRBV29-1 to TRBJ1-1; weak D call: TRBD1 (5 bases). CDR3 length: 14 amino acids. Trimming took off 5 bases at V and 2 bases at J, with 15 bases between the two ends. Germline-derived CDR1 and CDR2 are SQVTM and ANQGSEA. CDR3 sequence (DNA): TGCAGCGTTTGTTTGACAGAGATTAACACTGAAGCTTTCTTT. It yields the protein CSVCLTEINTEAFF.

The chain joins TRBV29-1 to TRBJ2-3; 7 bases fit TRBD1. This CDR3 is 14 amino acids long. Germline values: CDR1 SQVTM, CDR2 ANQGSEA. V shed 6 bases, J shed 1 base, and the junction held 7 bases outside the gene matches. Written as DNA, the CDR3 is TGCAGCGTCGCCGGGACAGACGGCACAGATACGCAGTATTTT. Translating it yields CSVAGTDGTDTQYF.

The chain uses TRBV29-1 and TRBJ2-2; D possibly corresponds to TRBD2 (6 bases). Trimming removed 7 bases at V and 7 bases at J, with 13 bases between. CDR1 and CDR2 (germline): SQVTM, ANQGSEA. The CDR3 has 12 residues. The CDR3 region has the DNA TGCAGCGCCCGGGGGAGGAACGGGGAGCTGTTTTTT. It yields the protein CSARGRNGELFF.

The chain carries TRBV19 and TRBJ1-6, with D hard to call. The CDR3 is made up of 15 amino acids. Germline values: CDR1 LNHDA, CDR2 SQIVND (reference sequence). Deletions cut 5 bases from V and 3 bases from J, with 11 bases between. The CDR3 coding sequence is TGTGCCAGTAGTGATCAAATGGGCTATAATTCACCCCTCCACTTT. It codes for CASSDQMGYNSPLHF. Variable domain in full (rest from reference TRBV19 and TRBJ1-6): DGGITQSPKYLFRKEGQNVTLSCEQNLNHDAMYWYRQDPGQGLRLIYYSQIVNDFQKGDIAEGYSVSREKKESFPLTVTSAQKNPTAFYLCASSDQMGYNSPLHFGNGTRLTVT.

This chain joins TRBV3-1 and TRBJ1-2; 10 nucleotides align to TRBD1. The trim removed 2 bases at V and 14 bases at J, leaving 8 bases unmatched. Germline V gives CDR1 LGHDT, CDR2 YNNKEL (reference sequence). This CDR3 is built from 13 residues. CDR3 region: CASSQLGTGASTF. The CDR3 coding sequence is TGTGCCAGCAGCCAATTAGGGACAGGGGCTTCAACCTTC.

This chain connects TRBV29-1 to TRBJ2-2, with TRBD1 matching 9 bases. The V gene end was trimmed by 7 bases and the J gene end by 3 bases; junction bases not matched to a gene: 3. In germline, CDR1 is SQVTM, CDR2 ANQGSEA. The CDR3 is made up of 13 amino acids. In DNA, the CDR3 is TGCAGCGCTGACAGGGGGTACACCGGGGAGCTGTTTTTT. It is translated as CSADRGYTGELFF.

In this sample, this clonotype turned up once. The chain recombines TRBV5-4 with TRBJ1-1, with D hard to call. V lost 1 base to trimming and J lost 7 bases, with 11 bases between them. This CDR3 is 13 amino acids long. Germline CDR1 SGHNT, CDR2 YYREEE (reference sequence). Here the CDR3 DNA reads TGTGCCAGCAGCTTGAGAGGCGGGATTGAAGCTTTCTTT. As protein: CASSLRGGIEAFF.

The chain couples TRBV18 to TRBJ2-7; the D gene could be TRBD1 or TRBD2 (5 bases each). The germline gives CDR1 KGHSH, CDR2 LQKENI. The ends were cut back, 0 bases at V and 7 bases at J, with 7 bases in the middle. There are 12 residues in the CDR3. CDR3 sequence reads: CASSPPGEEQYF. The CDR3 nucleotides are TGTGCCAGCTCACCACCGGGGGAAGAGCAGTACTTC.

This clonotype was counted once. Here the CDR3 reads CASSRPSRETQYF. The CDR3, as DNA: TGTGCCAGCAGCCGCCCTAGTAGGGAGACCCAGTACTTC. This rearrangement joins TRBV7-2 to TRBJ2-5; D is undetermined. Germline V gene sequence: CDR1 SGHTA, CDR2 FQGNSA. Trimming left V 5 bases short and J 5 bases short, with 12 bases between. There are 13 residues in the CDR3.

The V and J genes are TRBV20-1 and TRBJ1-2, with 8 bases fitting TRBD1. Germline V gene sequence: CDR1 DFQATT, CDR2 SNEGSKA (reference sequence). This CDR3 comprises 15 residues. Germline trimming cut 3 bases from V and 2 bases from J; bases unmatched to any gene: 8. CDR3: CSASPSGQGNYGYTF. The CDR3 bases are TGCAGTGCTAGCCCCTCCGGACAGGGAAACTATGGCTACACCTTC.

The J gene is TRBJ1-2, the V gene TRBV19; weak D call: TRBD1 (5 bases). The germline CDR1 and CDR2 sequences are LNHDA and SQIVND (reference sequence). V was pared by 9 bases and J by 2 bases, with 10 bases between. The CDR3 has 12 residues. The CDR3, as DNA: TGTGCCAGCCATAGGGACAACTATGGCTACACCTTC. It codes for CASHRDNYGYTF. Drawing the rest from reference TRBV19 and TRBJ1-2, the complete variable domain is DGGITQSPKYLFRKEGQNVTLSCEQNLNHDAMYWYRQDPGQGLRLIYYSQIVNDFQKGDIAEGYSVSREKKESFPLTVTSAQKNPTAFYLCASHRDNYGYTFGSGTRLTVV.

The chain couples TRBV20-1 to TRBJ1-5; TRBD1 matches 8 bases. Germline values: CDR1 DFQATT, CDR2 SNEGSKA (reference sequence). CDR3 length equals 13 residues. J lost 5 bases, V lost 6 bases, and 6 bases had no gene match. CDR3 sequence reads: CSARRQGYQPQHF. CDR3 in DNA: TGCAGTGCCAGAAGACAGGGGTATCAGCCCCAGCATTTT.

As DNA, the CDR3 is TGCAGTGCTATACGACAGGGCGCCTATGGCTACACCTTC. Translation gives CSAIRQGAYGYTF. This chain links TRBV20-1 with TRBJ1-2; 7 bases are a match to TRBD1. The CDR3 extends over 13 amino acids. The V gene end was trimmed by 4 bases and the J gene end by 4 bases; junction bases not matched to a gene: 6. Germline V gives CDR1 DFQATT, CDR2 SNEGSKA (reference sequence).

This chain links TRBV5-1 with TRBJ1-1; D not resolved. The ends were cut back, 5 bases at V and 1 base at J, with 12 bases in the middle. Germline loops: CDR1 SGHRS, CDR2 YFSETQ. This CDR3 is 14 amino acids long. DNA of the CDR3: TGCGCCAGCAGTGTGGCGGAGCAGAACACTGAAGCTTTCTTT. This sequence encodes CASSVAEQNTEAFF.

The chain uses TRBV20-1 and TRBJ2-3, with 11 bases that match TRBD2. Germline assignment: CDR1 DFQATT and CDR2 SNEGSKA (reference sequence). This CDR3 has 15 residues. V shed 5 bases and J 8 bases; nucleotides not matched to a gene: 12. As DNA, the CDR3 is TGCAGTGCTCCGCCCGGGACTAGCGGCCTTGGTACGCAGTATTTT. It codes for CSAPPGTSGLGTQYF.

The chain has TRBV9 and TRBJ2-5, with 7 bases matching TRBD1. Trimming took 6 bases from V and 2 from J; bases not matched to a gene: 10. The CDR3 totals 15 residues. Germline CDR1 SGDLS, CDR2 YYNGEE. CDR3: CASTLSAGGQETQYF. For the CDR3, the DNA is TGTGCCAGCACCTTATCGGCAGGGGGACAAGAGACCCAGTACTTC.

The chain recombines TRBV29-1 with TRBJ2-7; no clear D. The CDR3 length is 11 residues. V was shortened by 5 bases and J by 3 bases, with 8 bases between the two germline ends. The germline V gene has CDR1 SQVTM and CDR2 ANQGSEA. The CDR3 sequence is CSVIDGYEQYF. The DNA for the CDR3 is TGCAGCGTTATCGACGGCTACGAGCAGTACTTC.

The V gene is TRBV5-4, the J gene TRBJ2-1, with 7 bases that match TRBD2. The CDR3 totals 13 residues. Germline lookup yields CDR1 SGHNT and CDR2 YYREEE (reference sequence). The trim removed 2 bases at V and 8 bases at J, leaving 4 bases unmatched. The CDR3 DNA reads as TGTGCCAGCAGCTTCCGGGGGGTCGATGAGCAGTTCTTC. It is translated as CASSFRGVDEQFF.

This clonotype was seen just once. The rearrangement links TRBV15 to TRBJ1-4; the D gene is possibly TRBD1 (5 bases). Germline CDR1 and CDR2: LNHNV and YYDKDF (reference sequence). Trimming stripped 8 bases from V and 0 bases from J, with 13 bases between. The CDR3 consists of 15 residues. The CDR3 sequence is CATVRDLATNEKLFF. The CDR3 DNA follows: TGTGCCACCGTTCGGGACCTGGCAACTAATGAAAAACTGTTTTTT.

The CDR3 DNA sequence: TGTGCCACCAGCTGGAGCGGGGGCCTATACAATGAGCAGTTCTTC. This translates into CATSWSGGLYNEQFF. The J gene is TRBJ2-1, the V gene TRBV15; 8 nucleotides match TRBD2. The CDR3 spans 15 residues. V dropped 5 bases and J dropped 4; count of bases not matched to a gene: 7. Germline V gives CDR1 LNHNV, CDR2 YYDKDF (reference sequence).